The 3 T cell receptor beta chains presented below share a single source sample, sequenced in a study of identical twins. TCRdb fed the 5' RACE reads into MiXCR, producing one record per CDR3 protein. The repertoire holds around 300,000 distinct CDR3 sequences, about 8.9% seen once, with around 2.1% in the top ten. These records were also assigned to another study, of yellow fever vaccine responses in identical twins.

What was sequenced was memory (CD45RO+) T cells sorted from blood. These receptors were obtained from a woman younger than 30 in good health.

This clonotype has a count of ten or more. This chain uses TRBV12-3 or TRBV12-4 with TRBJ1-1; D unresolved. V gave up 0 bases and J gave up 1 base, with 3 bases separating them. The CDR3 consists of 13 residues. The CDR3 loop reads CASSLAWNTEAFF. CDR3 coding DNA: TGTGCCAGCAGTTTAGCCTGGAACACTGAAGCTTTCTTT.

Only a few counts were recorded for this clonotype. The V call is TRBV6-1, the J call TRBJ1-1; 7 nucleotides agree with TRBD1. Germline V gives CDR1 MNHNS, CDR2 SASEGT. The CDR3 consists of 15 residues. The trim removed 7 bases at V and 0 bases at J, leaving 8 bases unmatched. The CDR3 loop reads CASTRDRLLNTEAFF. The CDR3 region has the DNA TGTGCCAGCACAAGGGACAGACTATTGAACACTGAAGCTTTCTTT.

The CDR3 is CASSFLPLGGRGSPLHF. The CDR3 DNA sequence: TGTGCCAGCAGCTTCCTCCCATTGGGGGGAAGGGGCTCACCCCTCCACTTT. V is TRBV11-2 and J is TRBJ1-6, with D possibly TRBD1 on 5 matching bases. CDR3 length: 17 amino acids. CDR1 is SGHAT and CDR2 is FQNNGV in the germline V gene. Trimming shortened V by 3 bases and J by 10 bases, and 22 bases separated the two germline ends.